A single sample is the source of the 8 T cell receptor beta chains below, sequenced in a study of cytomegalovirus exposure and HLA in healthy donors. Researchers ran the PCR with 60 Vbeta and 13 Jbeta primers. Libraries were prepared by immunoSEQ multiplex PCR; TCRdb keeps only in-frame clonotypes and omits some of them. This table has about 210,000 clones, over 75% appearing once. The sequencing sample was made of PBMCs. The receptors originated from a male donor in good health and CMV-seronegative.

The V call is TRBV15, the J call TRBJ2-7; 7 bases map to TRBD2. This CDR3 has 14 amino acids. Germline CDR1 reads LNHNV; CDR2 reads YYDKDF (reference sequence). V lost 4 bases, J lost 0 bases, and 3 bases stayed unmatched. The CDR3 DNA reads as TGTGCCACCAGCATGGCGGGGGACTCCTACGAGCAGTACTTC. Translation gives CATSMAGDSYEQYF.

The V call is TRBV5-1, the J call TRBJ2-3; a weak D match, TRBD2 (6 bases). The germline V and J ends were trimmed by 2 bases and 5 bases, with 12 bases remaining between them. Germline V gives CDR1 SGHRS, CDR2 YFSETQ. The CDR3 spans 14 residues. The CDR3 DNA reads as TGCGCCAGCAGCTTCGGGGGTTTTGGAGATACGCAGTATTTT. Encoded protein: CASSFGGFGDTQYF.

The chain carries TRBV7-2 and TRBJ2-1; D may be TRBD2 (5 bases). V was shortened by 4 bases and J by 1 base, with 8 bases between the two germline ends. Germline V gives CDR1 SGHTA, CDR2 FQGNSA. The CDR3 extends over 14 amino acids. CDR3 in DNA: TGTGCCAGCAGCTCGGACTGGTCCTACAATGAGCAGTTCTTC. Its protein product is CASSSDWSYNEQFF.

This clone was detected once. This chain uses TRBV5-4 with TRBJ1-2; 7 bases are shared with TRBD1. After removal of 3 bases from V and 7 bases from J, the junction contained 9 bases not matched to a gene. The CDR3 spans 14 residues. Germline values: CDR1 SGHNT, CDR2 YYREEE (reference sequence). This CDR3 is CASSYGQEGGGYTF. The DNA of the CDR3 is TGTGCCAGCAGCTACGGACAGGAAGGAGGTGGCTACACCTTC.

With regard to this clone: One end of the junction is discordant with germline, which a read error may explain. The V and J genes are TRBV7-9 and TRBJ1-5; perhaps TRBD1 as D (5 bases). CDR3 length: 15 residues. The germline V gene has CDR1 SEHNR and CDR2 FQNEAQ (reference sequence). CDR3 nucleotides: TGTTCCAGCAGCTTATCTAGGTCTCCCGGGGGGCCCCAGCATTTT. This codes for CSSSLSRSPGGPQHF.

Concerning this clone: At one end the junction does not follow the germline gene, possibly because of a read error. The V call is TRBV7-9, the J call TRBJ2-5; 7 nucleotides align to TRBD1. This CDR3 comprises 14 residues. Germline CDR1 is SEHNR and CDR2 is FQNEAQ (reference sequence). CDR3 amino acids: CSSSPPDRRETQYF. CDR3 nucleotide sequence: TGTTCCAGCAGCCCTCCGGACAGGCGGGAGACCCAGTACTTC. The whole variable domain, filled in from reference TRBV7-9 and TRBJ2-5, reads DTGVSQNPRHKITKRGQNVTFRCDPISEHNRLYWYRQTLGQGPEFLTYFQNEAQLEKSRLLSDRFSAERPKGSFSTLEIQRTEQGDSAMYLCSSSPPDRRETQYFGPGTRLLVL.

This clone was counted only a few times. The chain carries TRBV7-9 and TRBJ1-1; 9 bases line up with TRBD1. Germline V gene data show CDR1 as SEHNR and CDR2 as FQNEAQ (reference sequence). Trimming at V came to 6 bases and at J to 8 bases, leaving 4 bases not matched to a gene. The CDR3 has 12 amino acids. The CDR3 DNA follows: TGTGCCAGCAGACTTGGACAGGGGGAAGCTTTCTTT. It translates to CASRLGQGEAFF.

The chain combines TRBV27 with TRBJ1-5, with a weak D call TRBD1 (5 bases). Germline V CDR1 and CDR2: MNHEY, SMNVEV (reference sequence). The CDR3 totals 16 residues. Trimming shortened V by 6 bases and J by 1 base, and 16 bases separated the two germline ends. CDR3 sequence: CASREGPTGSNQPQHF. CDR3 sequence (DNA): TGTGCCAGCAGGGAGGGACCGACGGGCAGCAATCAGCCCCAGCATTTT.